This TCR beta chain appears in the sequencing data of a study of T cell repertoires in cytomegalovirus infection. Background on the study: TCR beta signatures that were public indicated CMV infection and matching HLA type.

This clonotype has only a few counts. Its antigen is not identified. TCRdb re-called the reads through MiXCR, storing one row per CDR3 protein. The table lists around 130,000 distinct CDR3 sequences, about 24% of them singletons. Study results and caveats: Cumulative public TCR beta family frequency identified CMV carriers with the relevant HLA. HLA-C-restricted CMV clonotypes gave the most frequent clonotype in two of eight donors.

CDR3 size: 14 residues. V shed 4 bases and J shed 2 bases, with 10 bases lying between them. The germline gives CDR1 SGHTA, CDR2 FQGTGA. Sequenced material: PBMCs, sequenced either directly or after in vitro stimulation (not recorded which). The genes are TRBV7-3 and TRBJ2-3; D gene unclear. The clonotype comes from a human donor in good health (CMV status not recorded). Some clones in this sample may be carry-over from other donors' samples. The CDR3 spells CASSSEGLTDTQYF. The CDR3 DNA reads as TGTGCCAGCAGCTCCGAAGGTCTCACAGATACGCAGTATTTT.